The clone carrying this TCR beta chain came up a few times. Its antigen is not identified. Absence of ophthalmopathy progression within 18 months defined stable Graves' hyperthyroidism. TCR beta CDR3 region amplification was performed from RNA transcripts. RT-PCR in the first round (using the HTBI primer set) targeted the TCR CDR3. TCRdb recomputed calls from the multiplex PCR reads with MiXCR, one row per CDR3 protein. The sample lists about 520,000 distinct CDR3 sequences; less than 25% were seen once. The sample comes from a study of T cells in Graves' hyperthyroidism and ophthalmopathy. The overall study: Peripheral blood was taken when the disease was first diagnosed, before any treatment began. Findings of the study overall: Blood also contained most expanded thyroid clonotypes above 0.001.

In germline, CDR1 is DFQATT, CDR2 SNEGSKA (reference sequence). V gave up 6 bases and J gave up 1 base, with 7 bases separating them. The CDR3 has 12 amino acids. V and J are TRBV20-1 and TRBJ2-4, with D unresolved. The material sequenced was blood. The TCR sequence derives from a man between 18 and 29 years old with Graves' hyperthyroidism. CDR3 protein: CSALPAKNIQYF. In nucleotides, the CDR3 is TGCAGTGCCCTACCGGCCAAAAACATTCAGTACTTC.